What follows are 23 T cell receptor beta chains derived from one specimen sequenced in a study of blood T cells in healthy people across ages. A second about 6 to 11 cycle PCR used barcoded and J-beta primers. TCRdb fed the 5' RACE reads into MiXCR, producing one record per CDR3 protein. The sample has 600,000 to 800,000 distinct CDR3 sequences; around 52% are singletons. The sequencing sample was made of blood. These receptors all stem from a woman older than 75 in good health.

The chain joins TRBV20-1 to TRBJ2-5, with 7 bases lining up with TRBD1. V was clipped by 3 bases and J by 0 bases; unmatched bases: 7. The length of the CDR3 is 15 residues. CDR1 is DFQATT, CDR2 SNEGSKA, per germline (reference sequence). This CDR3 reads CSASRTGAYQETQYF. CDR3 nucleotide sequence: TGCAGTGCTAGTCGGACAGGAGCATACCAAGAGACCCAGTACTTC.

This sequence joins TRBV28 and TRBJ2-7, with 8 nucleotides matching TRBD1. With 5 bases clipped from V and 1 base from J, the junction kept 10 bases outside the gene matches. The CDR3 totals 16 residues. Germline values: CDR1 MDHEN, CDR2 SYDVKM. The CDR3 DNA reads TGTGCCAGCAGTCCCTCGCGGACAGGGTCGTCCTACGAGCAGTACTTC. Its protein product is CASSPSRTGSSYEQYF.

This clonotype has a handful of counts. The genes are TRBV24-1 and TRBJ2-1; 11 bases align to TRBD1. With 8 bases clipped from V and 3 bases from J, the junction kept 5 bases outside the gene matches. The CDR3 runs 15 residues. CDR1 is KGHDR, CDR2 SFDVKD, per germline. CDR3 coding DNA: TGTGCCACCACCCAGGGACAGGGGGACTACAATGAGCAGTTCTTC. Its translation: CATTQGQGDYNEQFF.

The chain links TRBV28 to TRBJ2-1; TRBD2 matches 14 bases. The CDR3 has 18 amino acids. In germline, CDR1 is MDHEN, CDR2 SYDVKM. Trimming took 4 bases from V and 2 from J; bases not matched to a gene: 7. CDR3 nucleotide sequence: TGTGCCAGCAGTTCAAGACTAGCGGGAGGGCCCCCCTACAATGAGCAGTTCTTC. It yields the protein CASSSRLAGGPPYNEQFF.

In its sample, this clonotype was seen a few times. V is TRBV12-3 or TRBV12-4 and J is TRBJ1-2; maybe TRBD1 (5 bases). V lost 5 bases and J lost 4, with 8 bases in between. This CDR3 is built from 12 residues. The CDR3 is CASSQGLYGYTF. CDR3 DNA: TGTGCCAGCAGTCAGGGCCTCTATGGCTACACCTTC.

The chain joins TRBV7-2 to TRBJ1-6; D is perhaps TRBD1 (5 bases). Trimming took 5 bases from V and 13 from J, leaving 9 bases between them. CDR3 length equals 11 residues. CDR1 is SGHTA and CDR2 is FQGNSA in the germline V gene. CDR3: CASSLGRPLHF. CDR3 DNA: TGTGCCAGCAGCCTGGGACGGCCCCTCCACTTT.

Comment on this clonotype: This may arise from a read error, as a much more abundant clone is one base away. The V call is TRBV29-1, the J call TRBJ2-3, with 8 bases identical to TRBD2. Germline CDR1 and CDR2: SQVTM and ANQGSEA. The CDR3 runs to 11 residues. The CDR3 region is CPGGVTDTQYF. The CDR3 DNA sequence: TGCCCCGGGGGGGTCACAGATACGCAGTATTTT.

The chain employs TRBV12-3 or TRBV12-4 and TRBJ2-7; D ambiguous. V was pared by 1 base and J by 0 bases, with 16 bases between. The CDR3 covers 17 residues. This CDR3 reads CASSLGVGSSRSYEQYF. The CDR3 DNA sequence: TGTGCCAGCAGTTTAGGAGTAGGCAGTTCCCGCTCCTACGAGCAGTACTTC.

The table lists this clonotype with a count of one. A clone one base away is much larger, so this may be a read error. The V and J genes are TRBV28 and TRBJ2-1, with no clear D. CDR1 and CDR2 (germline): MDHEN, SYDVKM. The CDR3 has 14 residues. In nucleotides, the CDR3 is TGTGCCGGCAGTTTAGTTGGCGGAACACTTGGGCAGTTCTTC. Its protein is CAGSLVGGTLGQFF.

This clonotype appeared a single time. The CDR3 nucleotides read TGCGCCAGCAGCCAGGCGACTAGCGGGAGGGGTACCGGGGAGCTGTTTTTT. Translation gives CASSQATSGRGTGELFF. This chain uses TRBV4-1 with TRBJ2-2; the match to TRBD2 covers 14 bases. CDR1 and CDR2 from the germline V gene are MGHRA and YSYEKL. The V segment lost 3 bases and the J segment 5 bases; nucleotides outside the gene matches: 5. CDR3 length: 17 residues.

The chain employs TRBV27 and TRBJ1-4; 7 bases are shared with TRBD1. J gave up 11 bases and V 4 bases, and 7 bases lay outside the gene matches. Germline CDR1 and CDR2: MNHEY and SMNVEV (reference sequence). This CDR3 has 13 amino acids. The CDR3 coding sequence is TGTGCCAGCAGTTCAACCGGGACAGAGAAACTGTTTTTT. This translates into CASSSTGTEKLFF.

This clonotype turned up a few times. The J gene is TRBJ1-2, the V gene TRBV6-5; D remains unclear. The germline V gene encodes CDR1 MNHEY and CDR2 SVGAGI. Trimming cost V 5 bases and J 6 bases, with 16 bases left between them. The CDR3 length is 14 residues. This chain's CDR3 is CASSDTPGGNGYTF. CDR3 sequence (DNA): TGTGCCAGCAGTGACACGCCAGGCGGGAATGGCTACACCTTC.

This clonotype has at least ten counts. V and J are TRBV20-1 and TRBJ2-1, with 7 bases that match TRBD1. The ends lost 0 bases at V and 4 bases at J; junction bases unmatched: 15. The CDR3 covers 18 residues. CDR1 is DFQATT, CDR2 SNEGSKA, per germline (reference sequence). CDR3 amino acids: CSARDNRVRTGRYNEQFF. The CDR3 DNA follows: TGCAGTGCTAGAGATAATCGGGTGAGGACAGGTCGATACAATGAGCAGTTCTTC.

CDR3 coding DNA: TGTGCCAGCAGCGTCTGGGAAACCGGGGAGCTGTTTTTT. This codes for CASSVWETGELFF. The chain is built from TRBV7-2 and TRBJ2-2; D is unclear. Germline V gene lookup returns CDR1 SGHTA and CDR2 FQGNSA. This CDR3 comprises 13 residues. The V and J ends lost 5 bases and 5 bases respectively, with 9 bases between them.

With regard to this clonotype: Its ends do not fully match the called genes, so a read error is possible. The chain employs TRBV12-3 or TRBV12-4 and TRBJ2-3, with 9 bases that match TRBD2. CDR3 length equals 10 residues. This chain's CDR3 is CASSSGTSSF. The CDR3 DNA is TGTGCCAGCAGTTCAGGGACTAGCAGTTTT.

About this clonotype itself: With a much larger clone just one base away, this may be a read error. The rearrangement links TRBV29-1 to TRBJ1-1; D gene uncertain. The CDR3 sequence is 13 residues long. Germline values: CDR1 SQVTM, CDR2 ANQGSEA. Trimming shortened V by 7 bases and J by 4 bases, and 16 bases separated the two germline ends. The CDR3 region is CSGCSGFSTEAFF. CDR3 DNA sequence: TGCAGCGGATGCTCGGGATTCAGCACTGAAGCTTTCTTT.

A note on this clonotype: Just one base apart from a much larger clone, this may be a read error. The CDR3 DNA sequence: TGTGCCAACAGCTCCAAATACGGTACTAGCGGGAGAGTCTACGAGCAGTACTTC. It is translated as CANSSKYGTSGRVYEQYF. The V call is TRBV7-9, the J call TRBJ2-5; 11 bases are a match to TRBD2. The end of the DNA fits TRBJ2-7 better, so the J call may be wrong. Germline CDR1 SEHNR, CDR2 FQNEAQ (reference sequence). CDR3 length equals 18 residues.

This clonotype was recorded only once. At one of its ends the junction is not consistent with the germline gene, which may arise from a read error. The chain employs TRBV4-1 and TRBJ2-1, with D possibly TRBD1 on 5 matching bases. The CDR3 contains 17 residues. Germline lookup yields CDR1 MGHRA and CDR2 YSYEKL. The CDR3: CTSSQVAGPSSYNEQFF. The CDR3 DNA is TGCACCAGCAGCCAAGTAGCAGGGCCAAGCTCCTACAATGAGCAGTTCTTC.

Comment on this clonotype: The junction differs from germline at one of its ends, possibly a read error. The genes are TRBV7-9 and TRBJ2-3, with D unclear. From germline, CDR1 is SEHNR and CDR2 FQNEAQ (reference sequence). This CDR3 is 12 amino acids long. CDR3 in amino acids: CSSSSLADTQYF. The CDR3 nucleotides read TGTTCCAGCAGCTCCCTCGCAGATACGCAGTATTTT.

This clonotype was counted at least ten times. CDR3 amino acids: CAGAGGLYQETQYF. The DNA for the CDR3 is TGTGCCGGCGCAGGGGGACTCTACCAAGAGACCCAGTACTTC. The rearrangement links TRBV2 to TRBJ2-5; perhaps TRBD1 as D (7 bases). Trimming removed 11 bases from V and 0 bases from J, with 16 bases in between. Germline V gene lookup returns CDR1 SNHLY and CDR2 FYNNEI. CDR3 length equals 14 residues.

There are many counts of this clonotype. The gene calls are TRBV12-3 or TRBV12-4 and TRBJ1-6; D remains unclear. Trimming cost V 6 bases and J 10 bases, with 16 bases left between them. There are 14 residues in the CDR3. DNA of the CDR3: TGTGCCAGCAGCCGGAGTGGAGAAGGGTCACCCCTCCACTTT. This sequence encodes CASSRSGEGSPLHF.

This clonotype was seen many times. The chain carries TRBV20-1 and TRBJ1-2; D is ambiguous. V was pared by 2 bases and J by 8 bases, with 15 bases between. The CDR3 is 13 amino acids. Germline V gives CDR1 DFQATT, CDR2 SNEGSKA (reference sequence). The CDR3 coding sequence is TGCAGTGCTAGACCTGAAACCGCATACGGCTACACCTTC. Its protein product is CSARPETAYGYTF.

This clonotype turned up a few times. The CDR3 loop reads CASKGRQGNTEAFF. The CDR3 nucleotides read TGCGCCAGCAAGGGGCGACAGGGAAACACTGAAGCTTTCTTT. The chain combines TRBV10-2 with TRBJ1-1; 7 bases align to TRBD1. The V and J ends lost 7 bases and 2 bases, in that order; junction bases with no gene match: 7. In germline, CDR1 is WSHSY, CDR2 SAAADI. The CDR3 has 14 residues.